The 16 T cell receptor beta chains presented below share a single source sample, sequenced in a study of blood T cell repertoires in COVID-19 (dated by TCRdb to 2020 to 2022). Libraries were made using the immunoSEQ multiplex PCR assay. The source is immuneACCESS, and TCRdb retained only in-frame sequences with V and J called. Part of the clones is not carried over; for the studies checked, unresolved V genes explain less than half of this, and the remainder is unexplained. For this sample there are some 300,000 clones; just under 90% appear just once. Of the sample, roughly 2.9% is held by the ten largest clones. The sequenced sample consisted of PBMCs or T cells enriched from blood (not recorded which). Source of these receptors: a woman in her forties or fifties who had been exposed to COVID-19.

This clone showed up just a few times. The V gene is TRBV15, the J gene TRBJ1-3, with TRBD1 identical over 11 bases. The germline gives CDR1 LNHNV, CDR2 YYDKDF (reference sequence). The ends lost 1 base at V and 4 bases at J; junction bases unmatched: 6. CDR3 size: 17 residues. CDR3: CATSRGGQGAAGNTIYF. The CDR3 DNA follows: TGTGCCACCAGCAGAGGCGGACAGGGGGCCGCCGGAAACACCATATATTTT. The full variable domain, its missing parts supplied by reference TRBV15 and TRBJ1-3, is DAMVIQNPRYQVTQFGKPVTLSCSQTLNHNVMYWYQQKSSQAPKLLFHYYDKDFNNEADTPDNFQSRRPNTSFCFLDIRSPGLGDTAMYLCATSRGGQGAAGNTIYFGEGSWLTVV.

The chain combines TRBV7-2 with TRBJ2-1, with 7 positions matching TRBD2. Germline V gives CDR1 SGHTA, CDR2 FQGNSA. V dropped 1 base and J dropped 3; count of bases not matched to a gene: 9. This CDR3 contains 17 residues. CDR3 bases: TGTGCCAGCAGCTTAGTAGGAGGGCGGGGGAGCTACAATGAGCAGTTCTTC. It translates to CASSLVGGRGSYNEQFF.

This chain connects TRBV24-1 to TRBJ2-1; 8 positions agree with TRBD2. CDR1 KGHDR and CDR2 SFDVKD come from the germline V gene. The V and J ends lost 2 bases and 10 bases, in that order; junction bases with no gene match: 12. This CDR3 has 16 amino acids. The CDR3 reads CATSDSGTRSGGEQFF. CDR3 in DNA: TGTGCCACCAGTGATTCCGGGACTAGAAGCGGGGGAGAGCAGTTCTTC.

The genes are TRBV27 and TRBJ1-4, with a possible D match to TRBD1 (6 bases). Between the trimmed V and J ends, which lost 5 bases and 8 bases, there was a span of 15 bases. The length of the CDR3 is 14 residues. Germline V CDR1 and CDR2: MNHEY, SMNVEV (reference sequence). Here the CDR3 reads CASSPNRDGEKLFF. The CDR3 DNA is TGTGCCAGCAGTCCGAACAGGGACGGAGAAAAACTGTTTTTT.

This rearrangement joins TRBV27 to TRBJ1-1, with 10 positions matching TRBD1. Germline V gene data show CDR1 as MNHEY and CDR2 as SMNVEV (reference sequence). The CDR3 spans 19 residues. The V and J ends lost 4 bases and 5 bases, in that order; junction bases with no gene match: 19. The CDR3 sequence is CASSSQLGGQGPVGTEAFF. The CDR3 region has the DNA TGTGCCAGCAGTTCGCAGTTGGGGGGACAGGGGCCGGTTGGGACTGAAGCTTTCTTT.

The chain joins TRBV15 to TRBJ1-1, with D maybe TRBD1 (6 bases). The CDR3 loop spans 16 amino acids. Trimming took off 0 bases at V and 8 bases at J, with 19 bases between the two ends. CDR1 and CDR2 (germline): LNHNV, YYDKDF (reference sequence). CDR3 in amino acids: CATSRDWGQVALEAFF. Here the CDR3 DNA reads TGTGCCACCAGCAGAGATTGGGGGCAAGTTGCACTGGAAGCTTTCTTT.

This chain connects TRBV30 to TRBJ2-5, with TRBD1 as a possible D gene (6 bases). CDR1 and CDR2 (germline): GTSNPN, SVGIG (reference sequence). The CDR3 is 12 amino acids. The V end lost 7 bases, the J end lost 1 base, and 10 bases lay between the germline ends. The CDR3 nucleotides are TGTGCCTATACGGACAGCCAAGAGACCCAGTACTTC. It encodes CAYTDSQETQYF.

The J gene is TRBJ1-4, the V gene TRBV5-1; 7 bases are a match to TRBD1. The ends lost 3 bases at V and 7 bases at J; junction bases unmatched: 6. The CDR3 has 14 amino acids. Germline V gene lookup returns CDR1 SGHRS and CDR2 YFSETQ. CDR3 in amino acids: CASSSQGTGEKLFF. For the CDR3, the DNA is TGCGCCAGCAGCTCACAGGGGACTGGTGAAAAACTGTTTTTT.

This sequence joins TRBV29-1 and TRBJ1-1; no clear D gene. The CDR3 is 16 residues long. CDR1 SQVTM and CDR2 ANQGSEA come from the germline V gene. V was trimmed by 4 bases and J by 2 bases, leaving 20 bases between them. This CDR3 is CSVGVYPAATNTEAFF. The CDR3 DNA reads as TGCAGCGTTGGAGTCTACCCCGCGGCTACCAACACTGAAGCTTTCTTT.

The chain combines TRBV7-9 with TRBJ2-7; D possibly corresponds to TRBD1 (6 bases). Trimming pared 0 bases from V and 1 base from J, leaving 10 bases between. The CDR3 sequence is 15 residues long. Germline-derived CDR1 and CDR2 are SEHNR and FQNEAQ (reference sequence). This CDR3 reads CASSLATQGSYEQYF. The CDR3 DNA reads as TGTGCCAGCAGCTTAGCGACACAGGGTTCCTACGAGCAGTACTTC.

The chain is built from TRBV6-1 and TRBJ2-7; D is unresolved. CDR3 size: 14 residues. CDR1 is MNHNS, CDR2 SASEGT, per germline. V was trimmed by 2 bases and J by 0 bases, leaving 8 bases between them. CDR3 bases: TGTGCCAGCAGTGAAAATGGGCCCTCCTACGAGCAGTACTTC. Its translation: CASSENGPSYEQYF.

V usage is TRBV2 and J usage is TRBJ1-2; D ambiguous. The germline CDR1 and CDR2 sequences are SNHLY and FYNNEI. There are 11 residues in the CDR3. Trimming shortened V by 8 bases and J by 6 bases, and 10 bases separated the two germline ends. CDR3 nucleotide sequence: TGTGCCAGCGTCACTGCCGATGGCTACACCTTC. Translated: CASVTADGYTF.

V usage is TRBV10-3 and J usage is TRBJ2-2; D gene ambiguous. The germline CDR1 and CDR2 sequences are ENHRY and SYGVKD. The length of the CDR3 is 13 residues. Trimming left V 7 bases short and J 7 bases short, with 13 bases between. The CDR3 coding sequence is TGTGCCATCACCCCGAGCGCCGACGGGGAGCTGTTTTTT. It translates to CAITPSADGELFF.

This clone was observed a few times. This chain uses TRBV27 with TRBJ1-5; TRBD1 might be the D (5 bases). Germline V gene lookup returns CDR1 MNHEY and CDR2 SMNVEV (reference sequence). Trimming stripped 6 bases from V and 5 bases from J, with 17 bases between. The CDR3 has 15 residues. The CDR3 sequence is CASRVSGAGHQPQHF. CDR3 bases: TGTGCCAGCAGAGTTTCCGGGGCGGGGCATCAGCCCCAGCATTTT.

This chain joins TRBV30 and TRBJ2-2; D gene unclear. Germline CDR1 GTSNPN, CDR2 SVGIG (reference sequence). V lost 1 base and J 5 bases, leaving 14 bases between the germline ends. This CDR3 region has 15 residues. CDR3 nucleotides: TGTGCCTGGAGTGAAGAGTCGGGTTGGACCGGGGAGCTGTTTTTT. Translating it yields CAWSEESGWTGELFF.

The rearrangement uses TRBV29-1 and TRBJ2-1; D may be TRBD2 (6 bases). Per germline, CDR1 SQVTM and CDR2 ANQGSEA. With 3 bases removed from V and 8 bases from J, the gap between germline ends came to 14 bases. The CDR3 totals 13 residues. CDR3 protein: CSVEGGPGDEQFF. CDR3 nucleotide sequence: TGCAGCGTTGAGGGAGGTCCTGGGGATGAGCAGTTCTTC.